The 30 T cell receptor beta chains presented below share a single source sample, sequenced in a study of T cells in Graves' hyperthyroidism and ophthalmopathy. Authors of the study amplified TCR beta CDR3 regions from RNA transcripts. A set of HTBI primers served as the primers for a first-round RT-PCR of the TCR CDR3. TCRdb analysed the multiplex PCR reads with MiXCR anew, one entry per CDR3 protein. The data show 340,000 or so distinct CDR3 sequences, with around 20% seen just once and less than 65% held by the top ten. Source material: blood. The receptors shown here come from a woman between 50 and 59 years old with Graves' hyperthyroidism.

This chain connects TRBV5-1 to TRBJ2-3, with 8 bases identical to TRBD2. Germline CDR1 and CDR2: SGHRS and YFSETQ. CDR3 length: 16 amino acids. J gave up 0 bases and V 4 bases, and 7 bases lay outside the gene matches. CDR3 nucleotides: TGCGCCAGCAGCCTGCCGACTAGCGCTAGCACAGATACGCAGTATTTT. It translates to CASSLPTSASTDTQYF.

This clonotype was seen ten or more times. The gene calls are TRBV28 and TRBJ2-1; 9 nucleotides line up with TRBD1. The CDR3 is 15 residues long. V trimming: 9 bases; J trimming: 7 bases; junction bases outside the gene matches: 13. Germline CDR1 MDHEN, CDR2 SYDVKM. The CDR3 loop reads CARLPRDRVRNEQFF. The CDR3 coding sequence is TGTGCCAGACTCCCCCGGGACAGGGTTCGGAATGAGCAGTTCTTC.

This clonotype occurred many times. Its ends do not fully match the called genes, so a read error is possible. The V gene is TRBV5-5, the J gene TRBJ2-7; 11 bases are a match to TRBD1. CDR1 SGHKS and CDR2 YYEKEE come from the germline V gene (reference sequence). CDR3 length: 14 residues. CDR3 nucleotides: TGTGCCAACAGCCCGGGACAGGGGGACTACGAGCAGTACTTC. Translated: CANSPGQGDYEQYF.

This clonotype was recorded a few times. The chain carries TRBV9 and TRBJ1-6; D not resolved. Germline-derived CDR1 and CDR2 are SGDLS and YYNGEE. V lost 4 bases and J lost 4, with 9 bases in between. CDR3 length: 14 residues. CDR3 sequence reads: CASSSRVYNSPLHF. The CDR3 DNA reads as TGTGCCAGCAGCAGCCGGGTTTATAATTCACCCCTCCACTTT.

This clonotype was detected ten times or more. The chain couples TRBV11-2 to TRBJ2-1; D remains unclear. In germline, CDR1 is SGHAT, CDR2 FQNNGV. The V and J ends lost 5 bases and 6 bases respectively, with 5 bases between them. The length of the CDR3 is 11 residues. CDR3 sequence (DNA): TGTGCCAGCAGCATAATCAATGAGCAGTTCTTC. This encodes CASSIINEQFF.

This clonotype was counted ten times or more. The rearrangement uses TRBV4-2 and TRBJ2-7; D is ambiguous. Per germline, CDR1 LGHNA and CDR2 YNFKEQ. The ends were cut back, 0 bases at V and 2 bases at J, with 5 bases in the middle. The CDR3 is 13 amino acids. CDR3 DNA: TGTGCCAGCAGCCAAGATAGGGCCTACGAGCAGTACTTC. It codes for CASSQDRAYEQYF.

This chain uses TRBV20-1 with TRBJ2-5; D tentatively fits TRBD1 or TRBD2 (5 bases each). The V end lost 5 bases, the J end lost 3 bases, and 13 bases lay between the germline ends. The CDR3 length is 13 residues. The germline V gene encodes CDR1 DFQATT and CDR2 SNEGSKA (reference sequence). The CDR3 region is CSALPGTEETQYF. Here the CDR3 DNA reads TGCAGTGCTCTACCAGGGACGGAAGAGACCCAGTACTTC.

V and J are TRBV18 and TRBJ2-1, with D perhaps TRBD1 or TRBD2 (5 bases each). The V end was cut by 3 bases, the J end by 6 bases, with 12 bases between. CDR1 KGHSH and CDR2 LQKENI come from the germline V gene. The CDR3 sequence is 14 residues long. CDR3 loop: CASSPTTGTNEQFF. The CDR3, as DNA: TGTGCCAGCTCACCGACAACGGGGACCAATGAGCAGTTCTTC.

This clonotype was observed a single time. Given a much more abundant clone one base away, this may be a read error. CDR3 sequence reads: CATTPPGRSYNSPLHF. The CDR3, as DNA: TGTGCCACCACCCCTCCGGGGAGATCCTATAATTCACCCCTCCACTTT. J is TRBJ1-6 and V is TRBV28; the D is unclear. CDR1 and CDR2 (germline): MDHEN, SYDVKM. V was cut by 10 bases and J by 1 base, with 17 bases left in between. This CDR3 has 16 residues.

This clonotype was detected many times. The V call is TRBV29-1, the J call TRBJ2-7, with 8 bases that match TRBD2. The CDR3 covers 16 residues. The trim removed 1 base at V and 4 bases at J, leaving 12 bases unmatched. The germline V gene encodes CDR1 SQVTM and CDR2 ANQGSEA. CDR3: CSVEGVRGTRDYEQYF. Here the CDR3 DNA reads TGCAGCGTTGAAGGGGTGAGGGGGACTAGGGATTACGAGCAGTACTTC.

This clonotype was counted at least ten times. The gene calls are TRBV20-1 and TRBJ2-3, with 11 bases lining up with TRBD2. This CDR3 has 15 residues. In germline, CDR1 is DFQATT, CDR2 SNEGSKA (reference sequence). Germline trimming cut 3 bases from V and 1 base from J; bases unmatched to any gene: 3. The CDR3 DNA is TGCAGTGCTAGGAGGACTAGCGGGCGCACAGATACGCAGTATTTT. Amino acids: CSARRTSGRTDTQYF.

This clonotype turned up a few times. The DNA for the CDR3 is TGCAGTGCTAGAGACCCCCCTAGCGGGAGGTCCTACAATGAGCAGTTCTTC. This translates into CSARDPPSGRSYNEQFF. The V gene is TRBV20-1, the J gene TRBJ2-1; 11 bases line up with TRBD2. The CDR3 runs 17 residues. In germline, CDR1 is DFQATT, CDR2 SNEGSKA (reference sequence). V dropped 0 bases and J dropped 1; count of bases not matched to a gene: 5.

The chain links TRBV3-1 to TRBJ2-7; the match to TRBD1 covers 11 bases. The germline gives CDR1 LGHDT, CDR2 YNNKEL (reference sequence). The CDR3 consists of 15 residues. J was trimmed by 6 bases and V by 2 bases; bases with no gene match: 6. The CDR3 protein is CASSQWTGGLGEQYF. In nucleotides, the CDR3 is TGTGCCAGCAGCCAATGGACAGGGGGCTTGGGCGAGCAGTACTTC.

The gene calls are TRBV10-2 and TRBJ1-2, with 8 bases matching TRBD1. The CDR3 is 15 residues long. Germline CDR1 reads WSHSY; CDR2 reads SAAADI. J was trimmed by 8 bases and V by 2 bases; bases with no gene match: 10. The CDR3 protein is CASSEGTGPSRGYTF. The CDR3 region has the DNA TGCGCCAGCAGTGAGGGGACAGGTCCTTCTCGGGGCTACACCTTC.

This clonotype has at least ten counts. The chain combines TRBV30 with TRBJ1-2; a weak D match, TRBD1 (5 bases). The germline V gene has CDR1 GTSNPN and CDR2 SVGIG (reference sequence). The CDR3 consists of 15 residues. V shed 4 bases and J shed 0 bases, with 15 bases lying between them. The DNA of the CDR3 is TGTGCCTGGAAAGGGACGGCCCTTACTAACTATGGCTACACCTTC. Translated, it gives CAWKGTALTNYGYTF.

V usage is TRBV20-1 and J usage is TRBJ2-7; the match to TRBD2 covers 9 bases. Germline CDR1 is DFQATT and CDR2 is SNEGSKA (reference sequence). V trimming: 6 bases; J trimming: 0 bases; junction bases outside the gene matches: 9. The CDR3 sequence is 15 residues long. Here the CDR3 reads CSADIAGVNSYEQYF. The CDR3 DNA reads TGCAGTGCAGATATAGCGGGGGTAAACTCCTACGAGCAGTACTTC.

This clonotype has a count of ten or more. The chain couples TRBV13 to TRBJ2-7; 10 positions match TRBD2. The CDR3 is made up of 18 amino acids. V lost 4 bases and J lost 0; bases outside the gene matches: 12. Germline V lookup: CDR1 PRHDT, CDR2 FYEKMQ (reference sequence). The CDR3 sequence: CASSSTLPGLALSYEQYF. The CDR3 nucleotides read TGTGCCAGCAGCTCTACTCTACCGGGACTAGCGCTCTCCTACGAGCAGTACTTC.

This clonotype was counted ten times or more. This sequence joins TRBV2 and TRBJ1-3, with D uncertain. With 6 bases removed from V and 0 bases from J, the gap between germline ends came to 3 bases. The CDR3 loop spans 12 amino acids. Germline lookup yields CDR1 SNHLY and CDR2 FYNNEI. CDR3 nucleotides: TGTGCCAGCAGGGCCTCTGGAAACACCATATATTTT. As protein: CASRASGNTIYF. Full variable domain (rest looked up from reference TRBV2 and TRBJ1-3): EPEVTQTPSHQVTQMGQEVILRCVPISNHLYFYWYRQILGQKVEFLVSFYNNEISEKSEIFDDQFSVERPDGSNFTLKIRSTKLEDSAMYFCASRASGNTIYFGEGSWLTVV.

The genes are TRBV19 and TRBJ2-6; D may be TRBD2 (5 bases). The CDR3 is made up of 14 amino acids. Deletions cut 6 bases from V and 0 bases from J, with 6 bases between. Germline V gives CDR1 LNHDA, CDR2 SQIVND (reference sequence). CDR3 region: CASRAGSGANVLTF. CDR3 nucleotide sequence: TGTGCCAGTAGGGCGGGCTCTGGGGCCAACGTCCTGACTTTC.

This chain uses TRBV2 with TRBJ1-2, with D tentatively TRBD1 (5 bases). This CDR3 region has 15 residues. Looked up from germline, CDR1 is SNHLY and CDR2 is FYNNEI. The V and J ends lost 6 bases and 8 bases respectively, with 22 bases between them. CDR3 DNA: TGTGCCAGCAGGGGACTGGGGGGGACCGAAAACGGCTACACCTTC. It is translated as CASRGLGGTENGYTF. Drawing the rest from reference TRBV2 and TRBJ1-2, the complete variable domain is EPEVTQTPSHQVTQMGQEVILRCVPISNHLYFYWYRQILGQKVEFLVSFYNNEISEKSEIFDDQFSVERPDGSNFTLKIRSTKLEDSAMYFCASRGLGGTENGYTFGSGTRLTVV.

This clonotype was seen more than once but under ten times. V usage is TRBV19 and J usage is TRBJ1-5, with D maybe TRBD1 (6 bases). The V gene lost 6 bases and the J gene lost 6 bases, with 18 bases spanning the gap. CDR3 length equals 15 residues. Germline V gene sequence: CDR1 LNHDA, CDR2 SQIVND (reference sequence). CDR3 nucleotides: TGTGCCAGTAGAGGGGGACTTTTAACGGGTCAGCCCCAGCATTTT. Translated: CASRGGLLTGQPQHF. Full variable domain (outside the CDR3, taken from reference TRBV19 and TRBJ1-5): DGGITQSPKYLFRKEGQNVTLSCEQNLNHDAMYWYRQDPGQGLRLIYYSQIVNDFQKGDIAEGYSVSREKKESFPLTVTSAQKNPTAFYLCASRGGLLTGQPQHFGDGTRLSIL.

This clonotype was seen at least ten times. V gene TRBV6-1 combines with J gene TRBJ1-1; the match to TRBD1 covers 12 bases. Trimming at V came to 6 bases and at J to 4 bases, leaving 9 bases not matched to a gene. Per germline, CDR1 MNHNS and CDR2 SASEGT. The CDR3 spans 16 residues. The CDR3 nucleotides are TGTGCCAGCAGCCCGGGACAGGGGGCGCTGGGCACTGAAGCTTTCTTT. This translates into CASSPGQGALGTEAFF.

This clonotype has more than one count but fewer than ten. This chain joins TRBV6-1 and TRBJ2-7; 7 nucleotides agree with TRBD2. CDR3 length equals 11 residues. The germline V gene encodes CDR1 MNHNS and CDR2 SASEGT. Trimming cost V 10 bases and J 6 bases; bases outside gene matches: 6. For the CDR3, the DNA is TGTGCCACCGGGGACTATCGCGAGCAGTACTTC. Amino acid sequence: CATGDYREQYF.

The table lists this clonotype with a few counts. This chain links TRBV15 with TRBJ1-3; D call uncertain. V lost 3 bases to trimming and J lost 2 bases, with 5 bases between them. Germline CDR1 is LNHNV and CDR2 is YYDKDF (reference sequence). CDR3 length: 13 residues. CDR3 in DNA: TGTGCCACCAGCAGCGGGGCTGGAAACACCATATATTTT. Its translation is CATSSGAGNTIYF.

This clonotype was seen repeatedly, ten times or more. The CDR3 loop reads CSASLGQGDYGYTF. For the CDR3, the DNA is TGCAGTGCTAGCCTGGGGCAGGGTGACTATGGCTACACCTTC. The chain joins TRBV20-1 to TRBJ1-2, with TRBD1 as a possible D gene (5 bases). This CDR3 is built from 14 residues. Germline assignment: CDR1 DFQATT and CDR2 SNEGSKA (reference sequence). With 3 bases removed from V and 3 bases from J, the gap between germline ends came to 14 bases.

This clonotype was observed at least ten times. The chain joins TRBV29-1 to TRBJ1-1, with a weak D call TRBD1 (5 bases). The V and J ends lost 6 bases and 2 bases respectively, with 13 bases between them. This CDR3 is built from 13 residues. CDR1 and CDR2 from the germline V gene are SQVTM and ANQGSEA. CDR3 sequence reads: CSVMGQANTEAFF. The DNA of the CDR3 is TGCAGCGTGATGGGGCAGGCCAACACTGAAGCTTTCTTT.

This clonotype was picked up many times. In nucleotides, the CDR3 is TGTGCCAGCAGCTTGACAGGGAGTAGGCAGTACTTC. It codes for CASSLTGSRQYF. The J gene is TRBJ2-7, the V gene TRBV11-2; 7 nucleotides agree with TRBD1. The CDR3 extends over 12 amino acids. Germline V gives CDR1 SGHAT, CDR2 FQNNGV. The V segment lost 3 bases and the J segment 9 bases; nucleotides outside the gene matches: 5.

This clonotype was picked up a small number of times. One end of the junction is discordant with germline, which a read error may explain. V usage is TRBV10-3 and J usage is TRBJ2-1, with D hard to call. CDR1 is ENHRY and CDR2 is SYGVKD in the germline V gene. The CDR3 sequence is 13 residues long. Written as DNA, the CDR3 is TGTGTCATCAGTGAGTCGGTCTCACATGAGCAGTTCTTC. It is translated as CVISESVSHEQFF.

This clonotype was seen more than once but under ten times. The CDR3 nucleotides are TGTGCCAGCAGCCATATCATAAGGGAAACGAACACTGAAGCTTTCTTT. Its translation: CASSHIIRETNTEAFF. The chain is built from TRBV6-4 and TRBJ1-1; D not certain. This CDR3 is 16 amino acids long. Germline V gene data show CDR1 as MRHNA and CDR2 as SNTAGT. V dropped 6 bases and J dropped 1 base, with 18 bases sitting between them.

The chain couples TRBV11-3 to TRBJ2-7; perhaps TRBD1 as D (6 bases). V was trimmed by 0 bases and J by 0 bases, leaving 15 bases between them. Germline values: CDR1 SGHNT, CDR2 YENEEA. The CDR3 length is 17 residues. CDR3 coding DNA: TGTGCCAGCAGCTTAGAAAGAGGGGGACCCCACTCCTACGAGCAGTACTTC. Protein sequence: CASSLERGGPHSYEQYF.